This is a list of T cell receptor beta chains from one sample in a study of post-analysis software for immune sequencing data. TCRdb recomputed calls from the PCR reads with MiXCR, one row per CDR3 protein. The sample records about 540,000 distinct CDR3 sequences, 34% being singletons. Sequenced input: blood. The receptors were sampled from a girl aged 2 to 17 with multiple sclerosis. CDR3s include the opening cysteine and the closing phenylalanine or tryptophan. The D gene is left open where the match is weak. Expanded clones are given a class, and other clones once, few, many or no size at all.

clone_size	cdr3_length	v_call	j_call	d_call	cdr3_nt	cdr3_aa
-	15	TRBV12-3/TRBV12-4	TRBJ2-3	-	TGTGCCAGCAGCCCCGACTTTCAGATCCCAGATACGCAGTATTTT	CASSPDFQIPDTQYF
-	15	TRBV12-3/TRBV12-4	TRBJ2-5	TRBD1	TGTGCCAGCACCGGATGGTCGACAGGGGTAGGGACCCAGTACTTC	CASTGWSTGVGTQYF
-	15	TRBV20-1	TRBJ1-2	TRBD1	TGCAGTGCCACAACCTCGGACAGGGAGGAGGATGGCTACACCTTC	CSATTSDREEDGYTF
-	13	TRBV7-2	TRBJ2-3	-	TGTGCCAGCACCGCGAGGCAGACAGATACGCAGTATTTT	CASTARQTDTQYF
-	16	TRBV12-3/TRBV12-4	TRBJ2-7	TRBD2	TGTGCCAGCAGCTTCCCGTTAAGCGGGGGGGCCTACGAGCAGTACTTC	CASSFPLSGGAYEQYF
-	18	TRBV20-1	TRBJ2-1	TRBD2	TGCAGTGCTAGTCCCCCTAGCGGGGGCCAGAGCTCCTACAATGAGCAGTTCTTC	CSASPPSGGQSSYNEQFF
few	15	TRBV12-3/TRBV12-4	TRBJ1-6	TRBD1	TGTGCCAGCAGTAATCGCGGACAGGGTAATTCACCCCTCCACTTT	CASSNRGQGNSPLHF
-	15	TRBV20-1	TRBJ2-4	-	TGCAGTGCTAGAGATTACCGAGAAACCAAAAACATTCAGTACTTC	CSARDYRETKNIQYF
-	17	TRBV5-1	TRBJ2-3	TRBD1	TGCGCCAGCAGCTCACAACGAGGGACAGGGAGCGGAGATACGCAGTATTTT	CASSSQRGTGSGDTQYF
few	15	TRBV5-6	TRBJ2-1	-	TGTGCCAGCAGCTTGGAACAGAAATCCTACAATGAGCAGTTCTTC	CASSLEQKSYNEQFF
-	12	TRBV7-3	TRBJ2-2	-	TGTGCCAGCAGCTTAGTCTCCGGGGAGCTGTTTTTT	CASSLVSGELFF
few	12	TRBV6-6	TRBJ2-5	-	TGTGCCAGCAGTTACTCGAGAGGGAACCAGTACTTC	CASSYSRGNQYF
few	15	TRBV27	TRBJ2-6	-	TGTGCCAGCAGTTTCGGGGGCCCTGGGGCCAACGTCCTGACTTTC	CASSFGGPGANVLTF
-	14	TRBV10-2	TRBJ2-5	-	TGCGCCAGCAGTGAGTGTCACCTAAAAGAGACCCAGTACTTC	CASSECHLKETQYF
many	16	TRBV10-3	TRBJ2-1	-	TGTGCCATCAGCGCCCCGGGCAGGGAGGCCTACAATGAGCAGTTCTTC	CAISAPGREAYNEQFF
-	15	TRBV2	TRBJ2-2	-	TGTGCCAGCAGTGGCCGGGGACACCTCACCGGGGAGCTGTTTTTT	CASSGRGHLTGELFF
-	15	TRBV5-5	TRBJ2-5	-	TGTGCCAGCAGCTTTAATGACCGGAGTCAAGAGACCCAGTACTTC	CASSFNDRSQETQYF
-	14	TRBV5-4	TRBJ2-5	-	TGTGCCAGCAGCCGCCGGACAGAACAAGAGACCCAGTACTTC	CASSRRTEQETQYF
few	13	TRBV7-9	TRBJ2-7	-	TGTGCCAGCAGCCTGGCCAATGTGAGAGAGCAGTACTTC	CASSLANVREQYF
many	11	TRBV12-3/TRBV12-4	TRBJ2-7	-	TGTGCCAGCAAGGAGGGAAAGGAGCAGTACTTC	CASKEGKEQYF
few	15	TRBV11-1	TRBJ2-3	-	TGTGCCAGCAGCTCTTTTGATAGGGGGACAGATACGCAGTATTTT	CASSSFDRGTDTQYF
few	17	TRBV20-1	TRBJ2-1	TRBD2	TGCAGTTTCAGACAGGAGGCTGGACTAGCGGGGGTTGGTGAGCAGTTCTTC	CSFRQEAGLAGVGEQFF
-	17	TRBV6-5	TRBJ2-3	TRBD2	TGTGCCAGCAGTACGGGACTAGCGGCGGCACACACAGATACGCAGTATTTT	CASSTGLAAAHTDTQYF
-	14	TRBV7-6	TRBJ2-7	-	TGTGCCAGCAGCCCCGGGACACCCGGGGGCGAGCAGTACTTC	CASSPGTPGGEQYF